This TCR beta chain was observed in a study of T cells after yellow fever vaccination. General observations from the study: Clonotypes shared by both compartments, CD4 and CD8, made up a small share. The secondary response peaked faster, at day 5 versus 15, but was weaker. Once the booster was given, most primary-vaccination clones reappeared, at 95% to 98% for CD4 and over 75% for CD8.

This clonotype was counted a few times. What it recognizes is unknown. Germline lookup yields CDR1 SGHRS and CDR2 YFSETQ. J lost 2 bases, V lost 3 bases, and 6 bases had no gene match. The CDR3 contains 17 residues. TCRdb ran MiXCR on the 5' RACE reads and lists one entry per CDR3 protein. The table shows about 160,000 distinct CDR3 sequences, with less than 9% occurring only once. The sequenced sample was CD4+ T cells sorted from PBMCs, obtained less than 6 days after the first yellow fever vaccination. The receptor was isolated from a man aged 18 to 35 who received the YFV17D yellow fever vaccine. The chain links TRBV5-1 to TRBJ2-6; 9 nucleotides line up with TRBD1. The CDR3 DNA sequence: TGCGCCAGCAGCTCAAAGGGACAGGGCGCTGGGGCCAACGTCCTGACTTTC. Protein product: CASSSKGQGAGANVLTF.